This is a list of T cell receptor beta chains from one sample in a study of T cells in narcolepsy. This table comes from immunoSEQ multiplex PCR, and its TCRdb copy is limited to in-frame clones, with some not included. The repertoire holds over 25,000 clones, with 79% as singletons. Specimen: memory (CD45RA-) CD4+ T cells from blood. These receptors all stem from a human donor in good health. Each CDR3 is given with its conserved first and last residue. D genes are given only for firm matches. For some rows the clone size is stated as once, few or many, or as a class when expanded; others skip it.

v_gene,abundance,j_gene,d_gene,CDR3aa,CDR3nt
TRBV29-1,once,TRBJ1-3,-,CSVVWGSSGNTIYF,TGCAGCGTTGTTTGGGGAAGCTCTGGAAACACCATATATTTT
TRBV11-2,-,TRBJ2-3,-,CASSSSTSLPTQYF,TGTGCCAGCAGCTCGTCCACTAGCTTGCCAACGCAGTATTTT
TRBV18,-,TRBJ1-3,-,CASRLSGGDAGNTIYF,TGTGCCAGTCGACTTAGTGGTGGGGACGCTGGAAACACCATATATTTT
TRBV6-1,few,TRBJ1-5,-,CASSGPTSNQPQHF,TGTGCCAGCAGTGGACCCACTAGCAATCAGCCCCAGCATTTT
TRBV28,-,TRBJ2-1,-,CASSSRLVAANEQFF,TGTGCCAGCAGTTCCAGACTAGTAGCCGCCAATGAGCAGTTCTTC
TRBV27,once,TRBJ2-3,TRBD1,CASRGQVSTDTQYF,TGTGCCAGCAGGGGACAGGTCAGCACAGATACGCAGTATTTT
TRBV28,-,TRBJ2-7,TRBD1,CASSWTGIDYEQYF,TGTGCCAGCAGTTGGACAGGGATCGACTACGAGCAGTACTTC
TRBV2,-,TRBJ2-7,TRBD1,CASRRTGYEQYF,TGTGCCAGCCGGAGGACAGGCTACGAGCAGTACTTC
TRBV28,-,TRBJ1-2,TRBD1,CASSPTGTGYGNYGYTF,TGTGCCAGCAGCCCAACTGGGACAGGGTACGGTAACTATGGCTACACCTTC
TRBV5-1,once,TRBJ1-1,TRBD1,CASSIGTDGLNTEAFF,TGCGCCAGCAGCATCGGGACAGATGGTTTGAACACTGAAGCTTTCTTT
TRBV18,-,TRBJ2-1,TRBD1,CASSPRTGYNEQFF,TGTGCCAGCTCACCAAGGACAGGGTACAATGAGCAGTTCTTC
TRBV18,-,TRBJ2-5,TRBD1,CASSPRTGGRETQYF,TGTGCCAGCTCACCGAGGACAGGGGGCCGGGAGACCCAGTACTTC
TRBV11-2,once,TRBJ2-3,TRBD2,CASSPRLAGGPSTDTQYF,TGTGCCAGCAGCCCTAGACTAGCGGGGGGGCCGAGCACAGATACGCAGTATTTT
TRBV4-2,-,TRBJ1-4,-,CASSQTQGATNEKLFF,TGTGCCAGCAGCCAGACGCAGGGTGCAACTAATGAAAAACTGTTTTTT
TRBV19,-,TRBJ1-5,TRBD1,CASSRRTGGLFRLNQPQHF,TGTGCCAGTAGTAGACGGACAGGGGGCTTGTTCCGACTAAATCAGCCCCAGCATTTT
TRBV15,few,TRBJ2-7,TRBD1,CATSRDRTGGKYF,TGTGCCACCAGCAGAGATCGGACAGGGGGCAAGTACTTC
TRBV4-2,-,TRBJ1-4,TRBD1,CASSPGQGWNEKLFF,TGTGCCAGCAGCCCCGGACAGGGATGGAATGAAAAACTGTTTTTT
TRBV9,-,TRBJ1-6,-,CASSERGSSYNSPLHF,TGTGCCAGCAGCGAGCGGGGGAGCTCCTATAATTCACCCCTCCACTTT
TRBV9,-,TRBJ2-1,-,CASNRDHIYNEQFF,TGTGCCAGCAATCGGGATCACATCTACAATGAGCAGTTCTTC
TRBV6-5,-,TRBJ2-7,-,CASSYILSEVSEQYF,TGTGCCAGCAGTTATATCCTCTCGGAGGTCTCCGAGCAGTACTTC
TRBV9,once,TRBJ1-1,-,CASSPRLGNTEAFF,TGTGCCAGCAGCCCCCGTTTGGGGAACACTGAAGCTTTCTTT
TRBV7-2,-,TRBJ2-1,-,CASSPPWAPYNEQFF,TGTGCCAGCAGCCCTCCGTGGGCTCCCTACAATGAGCAGTTCTTC
TRBV28,few,TRBJ1-4,-,CASSTRKGIGKLFF,TGTGCCAGCAGCACAAGGAAGGGGATAGGAAAACTGTTTTTT
TRBV6-1,few,TRBJ2-7,TRBD2,CASNPGLATTEQYF,TGTGCCAGCAACCCGGGACTAGCAACTACCGAGCAGTACTTC
TRBV11-2,-,TRBJ2-5,-,CASSLDSFWIQETQYF,TGTGCCAGCAGCTTAGATTCGTTTTGGATACAAGAGACCCAGTACTTC
TRBV11-1,-,TRBJ2-3,-,CASSFRVGTDTQYF,TGTGCCAGCAGCTTCCGGGTGGGGACAGATACGCAGTATTTT
TRBV18,-,TRBJ2-1,-,CASSRTQSYNEQFF,TGTGCCAGCTCCCGGACGCAATCCTACAATGAGCAGTTCTTC
TRBV11-2,-,TRBJ2-7,-,CASSFRGHFYEQYF,TGTGCCAGCAGCTTCCGGGGACATTTCTACGAGCAGTACTTC
TRBV7-3,-,TRBJ2-1,-,CASSLTPGSYNEQFF,TGTGCCAGCAGCTTAACTCCGGGCAGTTACAATGAGCAGTTCTTC
TRBV7-2,-,TRBJ1-4,-,CASSLEVQGTATNEKLFF,TGTGCCAGCAGCTTAGAGGTGCAGGGGACCGCAACTAATGAAAAACTGTTTTTT
TRBV18,-,TRBJ2-7,-,CASSPGGLGEQYF,TGTGCCAGCTCACCGGGGGGACTTGGCGAGCAGTACTTC
TRBV27,medium-sized,TRBJ2-1,-,CASSWGGRSYNEQFF,TGTGCTTCTTCGTGGGGCGGGCGCTCCTACAATGAGCAGTTCTTC
TRBV30,-,TRBJ2-7,-,CAWTTGIEQYF,TGTGCCTGGACAACAGGGATCGAGCAGTACTTC
TRBV7-2,-,TRBJ2-2,TRBD2,CASSLARTSGGATGELFF,TGTGCCAGCAGCTTAGCCCGGACTAGCGGGGGGGCCACCGGGGAGCTGTTTTTT
TRBV4-1,-,TRBJ2-3,TRBD2,CASTRILAGGLTSTDTQYF,TGCGCCAGCACCCGCATACTAGCGGGGGGCCTTACTTCCACAGATACGCAGTATTTT
TRBV4-2,-,TRBJ2-2,TRBD2,CASSQDAGGFANTGELFF,TGTGCCAGCAGCCAAGACGCGGGGGGCTTCGCGAACACCGGGGAGCTGTTTTTT
TRBV5-4,-,TRBJ2-6,-,CASSLVRGANVLTF,TGTGCCAGCAGCTTGGTACGGGGGGCCAACGTCCTGACTTTC
TRBV5-4,-,TRBJ2-5,-,CASSLPGLQETQYF,TGTGCCAGCAGCTTGCCGGGACTTCAAGAGACCCAGTACTTC
TRBV5-1,-,TRBJ2-3,TRBD2,CASSWTSDTQYF,TGCGCCAGCAGCTGGACTAGCGATACGCAGTATTTT
TRBV5-6,once,TRBJ1-5,-,CASSLQGINQPQHF,TGTGCCAGCAGCTTACAGGGAATAAATCAGCCCCAGCATTTT
TRBV10-3,-,TRBJ2-3,-,CAIRGESTDTQYF,TGTGCTATACGGGGCGAGAGCACAGATACGCAGTATTTT
TRBV7-3,-,TRBJ1-5,-,CASSLNHNQPQHF,TGTGCCAGCAGCTTAAACCACAATCAGCCCCAGCATTTT
TRBV29-1,-,TRBJ1-3,-,CSVWGIAGNTIYF,TGCAGCGTATGGGGGATCGCTGGAAACACCATATATTTT